A selection of T cell receptor beta chains follows, all from one sample in a study of graft-versus-host responses after intestinal transplantation. Clones were read by immunoSEQ multiplex PCR, and TCRdb kept only the in-frame ones, dropping some. The table lists under 150,000 clones, approximately 90% of them singletons, with around 0.15% in the top ten. These TCRs' antigens remain unknown. This specimen was unstimulated CD4+ T cells sorted from spleen or lymph node cells, taken before intestinal transplant. These receptors originate from a human donor who received an intestinal transplant. Both conserved end residues are part of each CDR3. The D gene is left open where the match is weak.

TRBV6-5,TRBJ2-2,-,TGTGCCAGCAGTTCCGAGATTCTGAAGGCCGGGGAGCTGTTTTTT,CASSSEILKAGELFF
TRBV19,TRBJ2-7,-,TGTGCCAGTAGTAGAGGGGGGTACTACGAGCAGTACTTC,CASSRGGYYEQYF
TRBV7-9,TRBJ1-1,-,TGTGCCAGCAGCCTGGTGAACACTGAAGCTTTCTTT,CASSLVNTEAFF
TRBV11-3,TRBJ2-5,-,TGTGCCAGCAGGCAAGAGGGTGTGGGGGAGACCCAGTACTTC,CASRQEGVGETQYF
TRBV18,TRBJ2-7,TRBD1,TGTGCCAGCTCACCTGGGACAGCGAGCTACGAGCAGTACTTC,CASSPGTASYEQYF
TRBV19,TRBJ2-7,-,TGTGCCAGTACCACGACAGGATCTTCTTACGAGCAGTACTTC,CASTTTGSSYEQYF
TRBV7-9,TRBJ2-1,TRBD2,TGTGCCAGCACCCTCGTCGGGAAAGCGGGGGGGTTCTACAATGAGCAGTTCTTC,CASTLVGKAGGFYNEQFF
TRBV27,TRBJ1-6,-,TGTGCCAGCAGTTTAATGCAGGGGATTTGGAGTAATTCACCCCTCCACTTT,CASSLMQGIWSNSPLHF
TRBV12-5,TRBJ2-3,TRBD2,TGTGCTTACTCTAGCGGTACTAGCACAGATACGCAGTATTTT,CAYSSGTSTDTQYF
TRBV7-8,TRBJ2-5,TRBD1,TGTGCCAGCAGCCTAGCAGGGGGCGGGGAGACCCAGTACTTC,CASSLAGGGETQYF
TRBV30,TRBJ1-2,-,TGTGCCTGGATCCAAAGGGGGAACTATGGCTACACCTTC,CAWIQRGNYGYTF
TRBV5-1,TRBJ1-1,-,TGCGCCAGCAGCCCCGCTTTGGGAGCCACTGAAGCTTTCTTT,CASSPALGATEAFF